This record looks at one T cell receptor (beta chain) sequence and its context. This sample is drawn from a study of cytomegalovirus exposure and HLA in healthy donors. The PCR made use of 60 Vbeta and 13 Jbeta primers. Sequencing used immunoSEQ multiplex PCR; TCRdb keeps in-frame clones, though not all of them. The table lists under 200,000 clones, roughly 80% of them singletons. J gave up 2 bases and V 8 bases, and 7 bases lay outside the gene matches. CDR3 length: 14 residues. CDR1 is MNHNS, CDR2 SASEGT, per germline. The sequenced material came from PBMCs. V is TRBV6-1 and J is TRBJ2-3; 7 bases agree with TRBD1. The source is a male donor in good health and CMV-seronegative. The chain's CDR3 is CASLWGQLTDTQYF. The CDR3 region has the DNA TGTGCCAGCCTCTGGGGACAGCTCACAGATACGCAGTATTTT.